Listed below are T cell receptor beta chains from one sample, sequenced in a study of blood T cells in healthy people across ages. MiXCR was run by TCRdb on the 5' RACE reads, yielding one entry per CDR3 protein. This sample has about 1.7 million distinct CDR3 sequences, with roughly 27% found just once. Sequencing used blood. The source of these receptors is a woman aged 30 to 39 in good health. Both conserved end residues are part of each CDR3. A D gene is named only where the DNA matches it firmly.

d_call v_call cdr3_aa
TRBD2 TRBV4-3 CASSQDAGANNEQCF
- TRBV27 CASALIGYEQYF
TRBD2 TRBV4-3 CASSRSSGNIDEQYF
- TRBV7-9 CASSLDSCYEQYF
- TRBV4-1 CASSQPGRDSNQPQHF
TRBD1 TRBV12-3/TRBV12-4 CASSSGQGVGTEAFF
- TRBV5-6 CASSRGGFYGYTF
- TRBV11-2 CASSLDIWGGHPETQYF
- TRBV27 CASNPEDRDTGELFF
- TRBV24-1 CATATYRDQETQYF
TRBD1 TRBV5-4 CASSLVQGVDTQYF
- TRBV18 CASSPLAATSYNEQFF
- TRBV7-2 CASSLVLGTPDTQYF
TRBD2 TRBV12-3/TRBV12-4 CASELAGAATQYF
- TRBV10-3 CAISETKKSTDTQYF
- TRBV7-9 CASSSVGTGQRTGELFF
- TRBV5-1 CASSLGGYNTGELFF
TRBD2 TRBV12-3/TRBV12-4 CASRGLAGAETQYF
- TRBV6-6 CASSYSGQPQHF
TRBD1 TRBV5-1 CASSLGTENTEAFF
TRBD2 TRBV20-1 CSVRSRGGRALGEQYF
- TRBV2 CASRRTGTGNTIYF
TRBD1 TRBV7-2 CASSFGQGAIAYEQYF
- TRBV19 CASSIRGRAYEQYF
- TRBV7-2 CASSLEGTPGANVLTF
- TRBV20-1 CSARGGLEQPQHF
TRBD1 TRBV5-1 CASSQPDRGYPYEQYF
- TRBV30 CASTYPRGSYEQYF
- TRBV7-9 CASSLGWGNGTEAFF
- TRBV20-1 CSARRSLYNEQFF
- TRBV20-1 CSARDPMRRPETQYF
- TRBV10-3 CAISPGTSYNEQYF
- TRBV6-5 CASRLTFGNQPQHF
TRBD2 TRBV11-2 CASSSRGRTGDEQFF
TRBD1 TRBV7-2 CASSPDRGKNIQYF
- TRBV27 CASSSRKGQANSPLHF
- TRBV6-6 CASSYFVGEASTDTQYF
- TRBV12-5 CASGRANEAFF
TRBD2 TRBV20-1 CSARSRGRAGEQYF
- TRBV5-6 CASSLVGLRRETQYF
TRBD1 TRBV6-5 CASSPDRGQYEQYF
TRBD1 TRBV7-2 CASSSRTGGNEQYF
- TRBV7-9 CASSQQDRGVAGEETQYF
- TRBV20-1 CAVGATSKGNTEAFF
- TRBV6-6 CASSLTQGPYEQYF
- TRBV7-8 CASSGTGARSLFF
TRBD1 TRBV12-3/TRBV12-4 CASRRRQGHNEQFF
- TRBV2 CASSVPAQDTQYF
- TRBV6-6 CASTKNRASTDTQYF
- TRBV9 CASSATRQETSLNIQYF
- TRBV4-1 CASSQDKSLNEQFF
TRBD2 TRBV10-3 CAISESTSGQSDTQYF
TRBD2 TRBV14 CTSSKTSGAYVQYF
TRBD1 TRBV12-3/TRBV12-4 CASSLRGPGTQYF